This T cell receptor (beta chain) was sequenced during a study of blood T cell repertoires in COVID-19. The overall study: Acute and convalescent COVID-19 samples came from the United States, Italy and Spain. Nucleic acid was either cDNA or gDNA, and it came from T cells, B-cell-depleted T cells, or PBMCs.

As processed by the authors: Scientists estimated how many nucleated cells there were by amplifying reference gene primers. Repertoires were generated with immunoSEQ multiplex PCR, while TCRdb's copy carries only in-frame clones and drops some. V, J and clone size were drawn from that table, and D and trimming were deduced from the DNA. The sample consists of under 55,000 clones, about nine tenths of them appearing once. The CDR3 length is 13 residues. Germline CDR1 is SNHLY and CDR2 is FYNNEI. Trimming shortened V by 4 bases and J by 0 bases, and 4 bases separated the two germline ends. This clonotype was sampled from a human donor in a cohort sampled during active COVID-19. The chain combines TRBV2 with TRBJ1-5, with D uncertain. Sequencing used peripheral blood. DNA for the CDR3: TGTGCCAGCAGTGCCCTTAGCAATCAGCCCCAGCATTTT. This translates into CASSALSNQPQHF.